What follows is one TCR beta chain and its context. Its antigen is currently unknown. The sample originates from a study of beta chain features in type 1 diabetes. Whole-study findings and limits: Naive, central memory and Treg TCRB repertoires seemed to resemble each other more closely in patients than they did in healthy donors.

The CDR3 is 15 amino acids. V gave up 3 bases and J gave up 6 bases; unmatched junction bases: 10. CDR1 GTSNPN and CDR2 SVGIG come from the germline V gene (reference sequence). Sorting produced populations that all topped 98% purity. TCRB transcripts that were expressed got sequenced, as all of the isolated RNA had been reverse transcribed. The assay was immunoSEQ multiplex PCR, and TCRdb's table has in-frame clones only and misses some. The table includes 350,000 or so clones, around 19% detected once. The genes are TRBV30 and TRBJ1-5; TRBD1 matches at 8 bases. Sequencing used naive CD4+ T cells from blood. The source is a woman aged 18-29 years in good health. The CDR3 loop reads CAWRPGQAFSQPQHF. In nucleotides, the CDR3 is TGTGCCTGGAGACCGGGACAGGCATTTAGTCAGCCCCAGCATTTT.